This is a list of T cell receptor beta chains from one sample in a study of T cell responses to AZD1222 COVID-19 vaccine. Data came from immunoSEQ multiplex PCR; TCRdb stores just in-frame clones and leaves some out. Here the sample spans about 160,000 clones, around 89% being singletons. This sample comprised peripheral blood, obtained 28 days after the second AZD1222 dose. These receptor sequences come from an adult who received the AZD1222 COVID-19 vaccine. Both conserved end residues are part of each CDR3. A D gene is named only where the DNA matches it firmly. Part of the rows lack a size; the others show once, few, many or a class for expanded clones.

>TRBJ1-1|.|TRBV30|.
TGTGCCTGGAGAAGGGGCCCTGAAGCTTTCTTT
CAWRRGPEAFF
>TRBJ2-1|once|TRBV6-2/TRBV6-3|.
TGTGCCAGCAGCGACTACCATGGCAATGAGCAGTTCTTC
CASSDYHGNEQFF
>TRBJ1-1|.|TRBV28|.
TGTGCCAGCACCGTACCACAGGGGAACACTGAAGCTTTCTTT
CASTVPQGNTEAFF
>TRBJ2-7|.|TRBV2|.
TGTGCCAGCAAGGGGCAGAGTTACGAGCAGTACTTC
CASKGQSYEQYF
>TRBJ1-3|.|TRBV2|TRBD1
TGTGCCAGCACCCCAGTTGTGGGACAGGGCGCAAACACCATATATTTT
CASTPVVGQGANTIYF
>TRBJ2-3|.|TRBV29-1|.
TGCAGCGTTGGAGGACGGATCACAGATACGCAGTATTTT
CSVGGRITDTQYF
>TRBJ2-5|.|TRBV7-3|TRBD2
TGTGCCAGCAGCTTATTTGGGACTAGTGGAGAGACCCAGTACTTC
CASSLFGTSGETQYF
>TRBJ1-2|.|TRBV1|.
TGCACCAGCAGCCAGGATACCAACAGGGGGCCTGACTATGGCTACACCTTC
CTSSQDTNRGPDYGYTF
>TRBJ1-2|.|TRBV4-3|.
TGCGCCAGCAGCCAAGGCGGGCTGGCAGGAGGCTACACCTTC
CASSQGGLAGGYTF
>TRBJ1-1|.|TRBV7-9|.
TGTGCCAGCAGCCCTCCCAGGGCGGGGTGGAACACTGAAGCTTTCTTT
CASSPPRAGWNTEAFF
>TRBJ1-2|once|TRBV5-1|TRBD1
TGCGCCAGCAGCCTTAGACAGGGCTCGGGCTACACCTTC
CASSLRQGSGYTF
>TRBJ2-7|once|TRBV30|.
TGTGCCTGGAGTACGACCGGGGGCTCCTACGAGCAGTACTTC
CAWSTTGGSYEQYF
>TRBJ1-5|.|TRBV2|TRBD1
TGTGCCAGCAGTGAGGACAGGGGGGATCAGCCCCAGCATTTT
CASSEDRGDQPQHF
>TRBJ1-5|.|TRBV19|.
TGTGCCAGTAGTTATAGCAATCAGCCCCAGCATTTT
CASSYSNQPQHF
>TRBJ1-2|.|TRBV4-3|TRBD1
TGCGCCAGCAGCAACCAGGGGGCCGGGTTAGATGGCTACACCTTC
CASSNQGAGLDGYTF
>TRBJ1-4|.|TRBV5-1|.
TGCGCCAGCAGCTTGGGTGGCTCAACTAATGAAAAACTGTTTTTT
CASSLGGSTNEKLFF
>TRBJ2-3|.|TRBV12-5|.
TGTGCTAGTGGCTTTATCAGCACAGATACGCAGTATTTT
CASGFISTDTQYF
>TRBJ1-1|.|TRBV7-9|.
TGTGCCAGCAGCCAATTGGATGTCGCTGGTCTGAACACTGAAGCTTTCTTT
CASSQLDVAGLNTEAFF
>TRBJ1-3|.|TRBV11-2|.
TGTGCCAGCAGCTTAGAAGGTGGAAACACCATATATTTT
CASSLEGGNTIYF
>TRBJ1-2|once|TRBV4-2|TRBD1
TGTGCCAGCAGCCCAGGGACAGGGGCGTGGTATGGCTACACCTTC
CASSPGTGAWYGYTF
>TRBJ2-4|.|TRBV12-5|TRBD1
TGTGCTAGTGGCTTGATAGACAGGGAAGCTTTAGCCAAAAACATTCAGTACTTC
CASGLIDREALAKNIQYF